This section outlines one T cell receptor beta chain sequence together with its context. Losses at the gene ends were 6 bases for V and 1 base for J; bases not matched to a gene: 14. There are 18 residues in the CDR3. Germline CDR1 reads MDHEN; CDR2 reads SYDVKM. This sample was taken from a study of blood T cell repertoires in COVID-19. At the level of the study: COVID-19 samples collected from the United States, Italy and Spain covered acute and convalescent phases. In each case, the material was cDNA or gDNA derived from T cells, B-cell-depleted T cells, or PBMCs.

In the original workflow: Quantification of nucleated cells was approximated via reference gene primer amplification. TCRdb keeps only in-frame clones here, not all; method: immunoSEQ multiplex PCR. The V and J calls and clone size come from that table; D and trimming were worked out from the DNA. The top ten clones hold around 7.4% of a sample with 75,000 to 100,000 clones, around 87% of them seen once. This clonotype was sampled from a human donor with acute or convalescent COVID-19. The donor label of this sample is uncertain. The sequenced material came from peripheral blood. The chain carries TRBV28 and TRBJ2-3; 9 bases are shared with TRBD2. The CDR3, as DNA: TGTGCCAGCAGGGCCCTGGGCGGGGGGGATCTTGGCACAGATACGCAGTATTTT. Its translation is CASRALGGGDLGTDTQYF.